This T cell receptor beta chain comes out of a study of blood T cell repertoires in COVID-19. As for the study in general: Material from acute and convalescent COVID-19 was sourced from the United States, Italy and Spain. Sample material is recorded as cDNA or gDNA derived from T cells, B-cell-depleted T cells, or PBMCs.

Per the original data handling: The authors estimated nucleated cell counts from reference gene primer amplification. The repertoire was sequenced with immunoSEQ multiplex PCR; TCRdb's copy has only in-frame clones and lacks some. Clonal size and the V and J genes are those of that table, whereas D and trimming came from the DNA. Here the sample spans some 120,000 clones, around 80% being singletons. This CDR3 contains 15 residues. With 3 bases removed from V and 3 bases from J, the gap between germline ends came to 12 bases. Germline lookup yields CDR1 SGHDN and CDR2 FVKESK. The sample taken for sequencing was peripheral blood. The chain recombines TRBV14 with TRBJ1-5, with TRBD1 as a possible D gene (6 bases). The TCR originated in a woman aged 70-85 years with acute or convalescent COVID-19. In DNA form, the CDR3 reads TGTGCCAGCAGCCAGGCAGGGGCCACCAATCAGCCCCAGCATTTT. Translated, it gives CASSQAGATNQPQHF.